This TCR beta chain came from a study of shared clonotypes between healthy human individuals (dated by TCRdb to the early 2020s). Notes on the research overall: The cohort included three men and a couple of women between 18 and 49 years of age. Per donor, three plates each were used for CD4 naive and CD4 memory, two for CD8 naive, and one for CD8 memory. To estimate repertoire size and how much clonotypes are shared between individuals, the study performed deep sequencing of blood TCR repertoires from five healthy adults. Libraries were prepared and TCR repertoires were sequenced by different laboratories using diverse techniques, in order to increase sequencing depth and limit assay-specific biases. Per donor, leukapheresis produced somewhere between about 0.9 and 10 billion PBMCs. Findings and caveats that apply to the study as a whole: Larger estimated clonotype richness was generally found for naive subsets than for memory subsets. Pairwise subsampling led to the expectation that sequencing depth would affect the degree of clonotype sharing among donors. Sampling was limited to blood, and TCR repertoires in tissue likely differ from TCR repertoires in blood. When a handful of donors were compared, the shared fraction of clonotypes was about 5% for naive CD4, 3% to 4% for naive CD8, more than 2% for memory CD4, and under 0.5% for memory CD8. Higher generation probabilities were observed for clonotypes shared by all four sorted-subset donors than for non-shared clonotypes. Because the study included only a small number of donors, the genetic and exposure-history diversity represented was limited. Incomplete sequencing was indicated by rarefaction of sorted-subset datasets, despite the large sequencing depth.

Healthy HIV-negative adults with no recently reported acute infections or vaccinations were included as donors. Every donor was a Caucasian adult residing in Nashville, Tennessee, USA. CD4+ T cells were enriched through magnetic negative selection, after which naive cells were positively selected on CD45RA and the remaining negative fraction served as the memory subset. After blood collection by leukapheresis, PBMCs were isolated using Ficoll-Histopaque density gradient centrifugation and then cryopreserved in the vapor phase of liquid nitrogen. Analytical flow cytometry was used to check the purity and quantity of every magnetically sorted T cell population. Each sorted fraction had its genomic DNA isolated and then quantified by UV absorbance on a Nanodrop 2000c. V is cut by 4 bases and J by 7 bases, and the space between the germline ends is 15 bases. Inclusive of the bounding cysteine and phenylalanine, the CDR3 is 13 residues long. This entry keeps only the CDR3 DNA: 39 bases, framed from base 1. From a lookup of the germline V gene (reference sequence), CDR1 and CDR2 are SGHNT and YYREEE.

Using the deep immunoSEQ assay, TCR CDR3 regions were amplified from genomic DNA by multiplex PCR. Genomic DNA extracted from each cell subset was distributed evenly over all wells of several immunoSEQ 96-well plates, and each plate served as one replicate. For sorted subsets, around 0.2 ug genomic DNA, equal to about 30,000 T cell genomes, was loaded into each replicate PCR. The purified libraries were quantified using a Qubit 3.0 fluorometer, sized with a Bioanalyzer 2100, and then quantified again using the KAPA Library Quantification kit. Every immunoSEQ 96-well plate was sequenced on a separate single-read 150-cycle Illumina NextSeq 550 flow cell. The authors processed their data as follows. Because the immunoSEQ output included only junctional sequences and no quality scores, the filtering could not be the same as the filtering used for full-length reads. To assign V/J genes and CDR3, sequences were annotated using PyIR, a Python wrapper for IgBLAST v1.9, with IMGT germline references. Reads were removed for weak V/J assignments (E-value above 1e-6), missing CDR3, stop codons, out-of-frame junctions, or ambiguous translated residues. A V3J clonotype was defined by an identical inferred V gene, J gene, and CDR3 amino acid sequence. The percentage overlap between two repertoires was calculated by dividing the number of shared unique clonotypes by the size of the smaller repertoire. RTK rarefaction, the Chao1 estimator, and Recon v2.1 estimates of unobserved clonotypes were used to assess repertoire richness. Generation probabilities were computed with OLGA for all TCRbeta clonotypes obtained by the gDNA method from four donors. TCRdb stores this immuneACCESS table with in-frame sequences only. Part of the clones is absent; in the studies checked, under half of the shortfall reflects unresolved V genes, and no reason is known for the rest. V and J calls and clone size are copied from that table; D and trimming were computed from the DNA. The sample records 2.5 million or so clones, approximately 92% of which are singletons. The ten largest clonotypes hold 0.13% to 0.15% of the sample.

Regarding this clone: There is no known antigen for this receptor. No base quality information exists; no much larger clone differs at one position.

The TCR was taken from a man between 18 and 29 years old in good health. Here the chain combines TRBV5-4 and TRBJ2-7; the D gene is possibly TRBD2, with 5 bases matching. Sequenced: naive CD4+ T cells sorted from blood. Sample cell subset or site, as interpreted from the label and publication: CD45RA+ positively selected. The bases are TGTGCCAGCAGCGTTTCCCCGACGGGAGAGCAGTACTTC. Translated, this gives CASSVSPTGEQYF.